The 19 T cell receptor beta chains reported below all come from one sample, sequenced in a study of identical twins. MiXCR, applied by TCRdb to the 5' RACE reads, yields one record per CDR3 protein. The sample lists roughly 200,000 distinct CDR3 sequences, roughly 7.5% seen once, with less than 2% in the top ten. The same data also contributed to another study, on yellow fever vaccine responses in identical twins.

Sequenced: memory (CD45RO+) T cells sorted from blood. Source of these receptors: a woman in her late teens or twenties in good health.

This chain links TRBV4-2 with TRBJ2-2; TRBD2 matches at 12 bases. The CDR3 loop spans 17 amino acids. Germline CDR1 and CDR2: LGHNA and YNFKEQ. The ends lost 3 bases at V and 0 bases at J; junction bases unmatched: 2. DNA of the CDR3: TGTGCCAGCAGCCAGGGGACTAGCGGGCCGAACACCGGGGAGCTGTTTTTT. This sequence encodes CASSQGTSGPNTGELFF.

This clonotype was found a few times. The gene calls are TRBV27 and TRBJ2-6, with 7 positions matching TRBD1. Germline trimming cut 2 bases from V and 2 bases from J; bases unmatched to any gene: 9. The CDR3 spans 18 residues. CDR1 and CDR2 (germline): MNHEY, SMNVEV (reference sequence). The CDR3 sequence is CASSLPKTGETGANVLTF. CDR3 sequence (DNA): TGTGCCAGCAGTTTACCGAAAACAGGGGAGACTGGGGCCAACGTCCTGACTTTC.

The chain has TRBV18 and TRBJ2-5, with 7 bases that match TRBD1. Per germline, CDR1 KGHSH and CDR2 LQKENI. This CDR3 has 14 residues. Trimming at V came to 0 bases and at J to 5 bases, leaving 3 bases not matched to a gene. CDR3 sequence reads: CASSPPTGWETQYF. The CDR3 region has the DNA TGTGCCAGCTCACCACCGACAGGGTGGGAGACCCAGTACTTC.

This clonotype was seen a few times. One junction end disagrees with the germline gene, perhaps due to a read error. J is TRBJ2-1 and V is TRBV4-2, with 10 positions matching TRBD2. The CDR3 is 17 amino acids. The germline CDR1 and CDR2 sequences are LGHNA and YNFKEQ. CDR3 amino acids: CASSQDLASGGYSEQFF. CDR3 DNA sequence: TGTGCCAGCAGCCAAGATTTAGCTAGCGGGGGCTACAGTGAGCAGTTCTTC.

This chain connects TRBV6-1 to TRBJ1-4; no reliable D call. CDR3 length equals 13 residues. Germline-derived CDR1 and CDR2 are MNHNS and SASEGT. V was clipped by 4 bases and J by 7 bases, with 10 bases between them. CDR3 sequence: CASSGRAVEKLFF. CDR3 coding DNA: TGTGCCAGCAGTGGTCGGGCGGTTGAAAAACTGTTTTTT.

This clonotype was counted a few times. The chain joins TRBV5-1 to TRBJ2-3; a weak D match, TRBD1 (6 bases). CDR1 and CDR2 (germline): SGHRS, YFSETQ. This CDR3 contains 14 residues. Between the trimmed V and J ends, which lost 3 bases and 6 bases, there was a span of 14 bases. CDR3 nucleotides: TGCGCCAGCAGCTCTGTGGGGGCCCGTGATACGCAGTATTTT. Encoded protein: CASSSVGARDTQYF.

This clonotype has at least ten counts. The V gene is TRBV3-1, the J gene TRBJ1-1; the D is unclear. The CDR3 runs to 13 residues. Germline V lookup: CDR1 LGHDT, CDR2 YNNKEL (reference sequence). Deletions cut 2 bases from V and 3 bases from J, with 7 bases between. The CDR3 loop reads CASSQIRDTEAFF. CDR3 coding DNA: TGTGCCAGCAGCCAAATACGGGACACTGAAGCTTTCTTT. Together with reference TRBV3-1 and TRBJ1-1, the CDR3 gives the full variable domain: DTAVSQTPKYLVTQMGNDKSIKCEQNLGHDTMYWYKQDSKKFLKIMFSYNNKELIINETVPNRFSPKSPDKAHLNLHINSLELGDSAVYFCASSQIRDTEAFFGQGTRLTVV.

A few counts support this clonotype. This chain joins TRBV28 and TRBJ2-2, with D perhaps assigned TRBD1 or TRBD2 (7 bases each). The V gene's germline CDR1 is MDHEN and CDR2 SYDVKM. The germline V and J ends were trimmed by 10 bases and 3 bases, with 21 bases remaining between them. The CDR3 is 16 amino acids. The CDR3 DNA reads as TGTGCCACCCATTTAGGGGCAGGGGGGGACACCGGGGAGCTGTTTTTT. Encoded protein: CATHLGAGGDTGELFF. Drawing the rest from reference TRBV28 and TRBJ2-2, the complete variable domain is DVKVTQSSRYLVKRTGEKVFLECVQDMDHENMFWYRQDPGLGLRLIYFSYDVKMKEKGDIPEGYSVSREKKERFSLILESASTNQTSMYLCATHLGAGGDTGELFFGEGSRLTVL.

This clonotype has ten or more counts. The rearrangement uses TRBV11-2 and TRBJ2-7, with D perhaps TRBD1 (6 bases). CDR3 length equals 13 residues. Germline CDR1 is SGHAT and CDR2 is FQNNGV. The V and J ends lost 2 bases and 5 bases respectively, with 10 bases between them. The CDR3 bases are TGTGCCAGCAGCTTACGGGACACCCACGAGCAGTACTTC. It encodes CASSLRDTHEQYF.

This clonotype showed up just a few times. This sequence joins TRBV5-6 and TRBJ2-6; 8 bases agree with TRBD1. The CDR3 runs 17 residues. V shed 1 base and J 3 bases; nucleotides not matched to a gene: 6. Germline V lookup: CDR1 SGHDT, CDR2 YYEEEE. CDR3: CASSLRDRSYGANVLTF. As DNA, the CDR3 is TGTGCCAGCAGCTTGCGGGACAGGAGTTATGGGGCCAACGTCCTGACTTTC.

This clonotype was seen only a few times. The V and J genes are TRBV3-1 and TRBJ2-2; the D gene is possibly TRBD1 (5 bases). Trimming left V 1 base short and J 0 bases short, with 15 bases between. The CDR3 is 18 amino acids. Germline-derived CDR1 and CDR2 are LGHDT and YNNKEL (reference sequence). CDR3 nucleotide sequence: TGTGCCAGCAGCCAAGTTCATAGGGGCAGGACGAACACCGGGGAGCTGTTTTTT. This gives the protein CASSQVHRGRTNTGELFF.

The rearrangement uses TRBV3-1 and TRBJ2-2; D might be TRBD2 (6 bases). From germline, CDR1 is LGHDT and CDR2 YNNKEL (reference sequence). Trimming left V 11 bases short and J 1 base short, with 14 bases between. The CDR3 totals 14 residues. CDR3 residues: CAVLGGKNTGELFF. The DNA of the CDR3 is TGTGCCGTATTAGGAGGGAAGAACACCGGGGAGCTGTTTTTT.

The chain combines TRBV2 with TRBJ2-5; a possible D gene is TRBD1 (6 bases). Germline lookup yields CDR1 SNHLY and CDR2 FYNNEI. V lost 6 bases to trimming and J lost 2 bases, with 16 bases between them. The CDR3 extends over 15 amino acids. This CDR3 reads CASRPPTGPQETQYF. The CDR3 DNA reads TGTGCCAGCAGACCGCCGACAGGACCTCAAGAGACCCAGTACTTC.

The chain joins TRBV4-3 to TRBJ2-3; TRBD2 aligns across 15 bases. Germline lookup yields CDR1 LGHNA and CDR2 YSLEER. J gave up 8 bases and V 5 bases, and 8 bases lay outside the gene matches. The CDR3 has 16 amino acids. The CDR3 spells CASSSGLAGGRGTQYF. CDR3 DNA: TGCGCCAGCAGCTCGGGACTAGCGGGAGGTCGGGGTACGCAGTATTTT.

J is TRBJ2-1 and V is TRBV12-3 or TRBV12-4; 13 bases agree with TRBD2. This CDR3 comprises 19 residues. CDR3 sequence reads: CTFCLARGGTSGGAFEQFF. In DNA, the CDR3 is TGTACCTTCTGTTTAGCGCGGGGTGGAACTAGCGGGGGGGCCTTTGAGCAGTTCTTC.

V is TRBV20-1 and J is TRBJ1-1, with no clear D. The V gene's germline CDR1 is DFQATT and CDR2 SNEGSKA (reference sequence). This CDR3 contains 14 residues. The V and J ends lost 3 bases and 1 base respectively, with 12 bases between them. In DNA form, the CDR3 reads TGCAGTGCTAGGTCCGGGAGGGCGAACACTGAAGCTTTCTTT. It is translated as CSARSGRANTEAFF.

This clonotype was detected a few times. This sequence joins TRBV30 and TRBJ1-5; no reliable D call. The CDR3 has 15 residues. V was cut by 3 bases and J by 0 bases, with 12 bases left in between. Germline CDR1 is GTSNPN and CDR2 is SVGIG (reference sequence). DNA for the CDR3: TGTGCCTGGAGGCGGGGAGGGAATAGCAATCAGCCCCAGCATTTT. Amino acid sequence: CAWRRGGNSNQPQHF.

This clonotype has only a few counts. V usage is TRBV20-1 and J usage is TRBJ1-1, with D possibly TRBD1 on 5 matching bases. V lost 6 bases to trimming and J lost 9 bases, with 14 bases between them. CDR3 length: 11 amino acids. Per the germline V gene, CDR1 is DFQATT and CDR2 is SNEGSKA (reference sequence). CDR3 sequence reads: CSARLTGKAFF. DNA for the CDR3: TGCAGTGCGAGACTTACAGGAAAAGCTTTCTTT.

This clonotype has a handful of counts. The chain combines TRBV4-3 with TRBJ2-3; D is unclear. This CDR3 contains 19 residues. The V gene lost 0 bases and the J gene lost 0 bases, with 19 bases spanning the gap. The germline V gene encodes CDR1 LGHNA and CDR2 YSLEER. The CDR3: CASSQERFLRDSSTDTQYF. CDR3 DNA: TGCGCCAGCAGCCAAGAGAGGTTTTTACGTGACTCTAGCACAGATACGCAGTATTTT.